A selection of T cell receptor beta chains follows, all from one sample in a study of shared clonotypes between healthy human individuals. Sequencing was performed with immunoSEQ multiplex PCR; in TCRdb, only in-frame clones are kept and a portion is missing. Among some 2,500,000 clones listed, roughly 93% were seen once. Sequencing was performed on naive CD4+ T cells from PBMCs. The receptors stem from a man aged 18 to 30 in good health. Some clones in this sample may be carry-over from other donors' samples. Both conserved end residues are trimmed from each CDR3.

CDR3 length | J gene | V gene | CDR3 protein
12 | TRBJ2-3 | TRBV7-2 | ASSSHGGFFGQY
13 | TRBJ1-1 | TRBV4-3 | ASSQDRKVNTEAF
19 | TRBJ2-4 | TRBV4-3 | ASSQATRQGILPFAKNIQY
13 | TRBJ1-3 | TRBV6-1 | ASSEIGRKVHTIY
12 | TRBJ2-4 | TRBV30 | AWSVGTSGSIQY
12 | TRBJ2-3 | TRBV27 | ASRGLAGADTQY
12 | TRBJ1-5 | TRBV11-2 | ASSSTGSNQPQH
10 | TRBJ1-2 | TRBV5-1 | ASSLVPPGYT
16 | TRBJ2-6 | TRBV5-6 | ASSLGSDRRSGANVLT
13 | TRBJ2-5 | TRBV9 | ASSVGLAGIETQY
13 | TRBJ2-7 | TRBV2 | ASREGTVSLYEQY
10 | TRBJ2-5 | TRBV19 | ASSIVRETQY
10 | TRBJ1-1 | TRBV9 | ASSVDGREAF
13 | TRBJ2-3 | TRBV5-1 | ASSLALPRTDTQY
10 | TRBJ2-1 | TRBV30 | AWSLMSNEQF
13 | TRBJ2-7 | TRBV11-2 | ASSFSRGSSYEQY
14 | TRBJ1-1 | TRBV5-1 | ASSSNPTGQNTEAF
13 | TRBJ1-2 | TRBV5-1 | ASSLGQPPNYGYT
15 | TRBJ1-1 | TRBV15 | ATSRELRSVGEAEAF
11 | TRBJ1-4 | TRBV6-6 | ASSSRQAQSLF
10 | TRBJ2-3 | TRBV11-2 | ASSSDAHPQY
13 | TRBJ2-3 | TRBV7-3 | ASSLVTGGADTQY
15 | TRBJ2-7 | TRBV18 | ASSPLPTSGTVGEQY
14 | TRBJ2-7 | TRBV7-8 | ASSPGTSGRLNEQY
12 | TRBJ2-1 | TRBV6-6 | ASSKLAGVNEQF
11 | TRBJ1-2 | TRBV7-8 | ASSLIRTGGYT
10 | TRBJ1-2 | TRBV7-3 | ASSSGQDGYT